These 25 T cell receptor beta chains share one sample of origin, sequenced in a study of early T cells in non-severe SARS-CoV-2 infection. TCRdb reprocessed the 5' RACE reads via MiXCR and lists one record per CDR3 protein. The sample yields some 67,000 distinct CDR3 sequences, over 10% seen once. The sequenced material came from whole blood. The receptors here all came from an adult who was a healthcare worker with PCR-confirmed SARS-CoV-2 infection or an uninfected control (not recorded which).

The gene calls are TRBV12-3 or TRBV12-4 and TRBJ2-1; 12 positions match TRBD2. The junction had 2 bases not matched to a gene; V was cut back by 2 bases and J by 9 bases. The CDR3 runs 14 residues. This chain's CDR3 is CASSLLAGGGEQFF. Here the CDR3 DNA reads TGTGCCAGCAGTTTACTAGCGGGAGGGGGTGAGCAGTTCTTC.

A note on this clonotype: The junction and the germline gene differ at one end; a read error may be behind it. V usage is TRBV5-1 and J usage is TRBJ2-5, with D maybe TRBD2 (5 bases). The V gene's germline CDR1 is SGHRS and CDR2 YFSETQ. CDR3 length: 15 residues. The CDR3 sequence: CASSSHPAEGGTQYF. The DNA of the CDR3 is TGTGCCAGCAGCTCGCACCCGGCCGAGGGCGGGACCCAGTACTTC.

This clonotype has a handful of counts. The J gene is TRBJ1-5, the V gene TRBV30; D might be TRBD1 (6 bases). Trimming shortened V by 3 bases and J by 8 bases, and 14 bases separated the two germline ends. Germline V gene data show CDR1 as GTSNPN and CDR2 as SVGIG (reference sequence). This CDR3 spans 13 amino acids. CDR3 residues: CAWSLLGGKPQHF. In DNA, the CDR3 is TGTGCCTGGAGCTTGTTAGGGGGTAAGCCCCAGCATTTT.

By share, this clonotype counts as medium-sized. V gene TRBV7-8 combines with J gene TRBJ2-3; the match to TRBD2 covers 11 bases. The CDR3 sequence is 15 residues long. V dropped 7 bases and J dropped 0; count of bases not matched to a gene: 3. Germline CDR1 SGHVS, CDR2 FQNEAQ. The CDR3 nucleotides are TGTGCCAGCATCGGACTAGCGGGTAGCACAGATACGCAGTATTTT. It codes for CASIGLAGSTDTQYF.

The sample holds one count of this clonotype. The J gene is TRBJ2-5, the V gene TRBV5-1; D gene ambiguous. Germline V gives CDR1 SGHRS, CDR2 YFSETQ. The V gene lost 0 bases and the J gene lost 2 bases, with 8 bases spanning the gap. The CDR3 is made up of 14 amino acids. DNA for the CDR3: TGCGCCAGCAGCTTGGGGCAGCTACAAGAGACCCAGTACTTC. Amino acid sequence: CASSLGQLQETQYF.

This clonotype was observed many times. V and J are TRBV7-9 and TRBJ1-1, with a possible D match to TRBD1 (5 bases). Per the germline V gene, CDR1 is SEHNR and CDR2 is FQNEAQ (reference sequence). The CDR3 is made up of 13 amino acids. V lost 4 bases and J lost 5, with 11 bases in between. CDR3 in amino acids: CASSSQALTEAFF. The CDR3 DNA follows: TGTGCCAGCAGCTCACAGGCCCTAACTGAAGCTTTCTTT.

This clonotype was picked up a small number of times. The chain links TRBV9 to TRBJ2-3; D possibly uses TRBD1 or TRBD2 (5 bases each). V gave up 4 bases and J gave up 3 bases, with 15 bases separating them. CDR1 is SGDLS, CDR2 YYNGEE, per germline. The CDR3 is 15 residues long. In DNA, the CDR3 is TGTGCCAGCAGCAGAGGGGAATCGCGGACAGATACGCAGTATTTT. Amino acid sequence: CASSRGESRTDTQYF.

The V gene is TRBV10-3, the J gene TRBJ2-5; no definite D call. Trimming took 5 bases from V and 4 from J, leaving 11 bases between them. This CDR3 is built from 13 residues. Germline V gives CDR1 ENHRY, CDR2 SYGVKD. CDR3 in DNA: TGTGCCATCAGTTCGGGCAGATTAGAGACCCAGTACTTC. Its translation: CAISSGRLETQYF.

This clonotype appeared a single time. The chain links TRBV20-1 to TRBJ2-7; maybe TRBD2 (5 bases). This CDR3 has 13 amino acids. The ends were cut back, 4 bases at V and 0 bases at J, with 10 bases in the middle. The germline gives CDR1 DFQATT, CDR2 SNEGSKA (reference sequence). CDR3: CSAKGVYSYEQYF. The DNA for the CDR3 is TGCAGTGCTAAGGGAGTCTACTCCTACGAGCAGTACTTC.

Many counts were recorded for this clonotype. The CDR3 coding sequence is TGTGCCAGCAGCCCGGGACAACAAGAGACCCAGTACTTC. The encoded protein is CASSPGQQETQYF. The chain has TRBV5-4 and TRBJ2-5; weak D call: TRBD1 (6 bases). The V gene's germline CDR1 is SGHNT and CDR2 YYREEE (reference sequence). The CDR3 is 13 residues long. The V end lost 4 bases, the J end lost 2 bases, and 9 bases lay between the germline ends. Using reference TRBV5-4 and TRBJ2-5 for the parts outside the CDR3, the full variable domain is ETGVTQSPTHLIKTRGQQVTLRCSSQSGHNTVSWYQQALGQGPQFIFQYYREEENGRGNFPPRFSGLQFPNYSSELNVNALELDDSALYLCASSPGQQETQYFGPGTRLLVL.

This clonotype was counted ten times or more. The chain recombines TRBV6-1 with TRBJ1-1; D gene ambiguous. CDR1 is MNHNS, CDR2 SASEGT, per germline. Trimming left V 1 base short and J 1 base short, with 4 bases between. This CDR3 has 13 amino acids. CDR3 region: CASSEGQNTEAFF. The CDR3 nucleotides are TGTGCCAGCAGTGAAGGACAGAACACTGAAGCTTTCTTT.

The sample holds a few counts of this clonotype. The chain carries TRBV7-8 and TRBJ2-1; 11 bases map to TRBD2. Germline V gene lookup returns CDR1 SGHVS and CDR2 FQNEAQ. The junction had 4 bases not matched to a gene; V was cut back by 7 bases and J by 2 bases. CDR3 length: 15 amino acids. The CDR3 reads CASNVLAGAYNEQFF. CDR3 nucleotides: TGTGCCAGCAACGTACTAGCGGGAGCCTACAATGAGCAGTTCTTC.

The sample holds many counts of this clonotype. The J gene is TRBJ2-1, the V gene TRBV10-3, with 11 bases fitting TRBD2. Germline values: CDR1 ENHRY, CDR2 SYGVKD. The CDR3 runs to 12 residues. J gave up 9 bases and V 9 bases, and 4 bases lay outside the gene matches. The CDR3 spells CAIRTSGFEQFF. CDR3 DNA: TGTGCCATAAGGACTAGCGGGTTTGAGCAGTTCTTC.

In this sample, this clonotype turned up many times. This chain uses TRBV5-1 with TRBJ2-2; tentatively, D is TRBD1 (5 bases). The ends were cut back, 5 bases at V and 2 bases at J, with 10 bases in the middle. Germline CDR1 is SGHRS and CDR2 is YFSETQ. The CDR3 spans 14 residues. CDR3 sequence reads: CASRNTGNTGELFF. CDR3 DNA sequence: TGCGCCAGCAGGAATACAGGAAACACCGGGGAGCTGTTTTTT.

This clonotype was found many times. The chain uses TRBV7-6 and TRBJ2-2; D gene ambiguous. The CDR3 has 14 amino acids. Germline-derived CDR1 and CDR2 are SGHVS and FNYEAQ. The V end was cut by 0 bases, the J end by 1 base, with 3 bases between. CDR3 protein: CASSLAMNTGELFF. Here the CDR3 DNA reads TGTGCCAGCAGCTTAGCCATGAACACCGGGGAGCTGTTTTTT. Drawing the rest from reference TRBV7-6 and TRBJ2-2, the complete variable domain is GAGVSQSPRYKVTKRGQDVALRCDPISGHVSLYWYRQALGQGPEFLTYFNYEAQQDKSGLPNDRFSAERPEGSISTLTIQRTEQRDSAMYRCASSLAMNTGELFFGEGSRLTVL.

The rearrangement links TRBV29-1 to TRBJ1-1; TRBD1 aligns across 9 bases. V dropped 7 bases and J dropped 1; count of bases not matched to a gene: 4. CDR3 size: 13 residues. The germline V gene has CDR1 SQVTM and CDR2 ANQGSEA. The CDR3 spells CSDGGQGNTEAFF. The CDR3 DNA reads TGCAGCGATGGGGGACAGGGGAACACTGAAGCTTTCTTT.

This clonotype was detected ten times or more. The genes are TRBV29-1 and TRBJ1-1, with a tentative D call TRBD1 (6 bases). This CDR3 contains 12 residues. Between the trimmed V and J ends, which lost 4 bases and 10 bases, there was a span of 16 bases. Germline CDR1 reads SQVTM; CDR2 reads ANQGSEA. CDR3 residues: CSVVTGSAPAFF. CDR3 DNA: TGCAGCGTTGTAACAGGGAGTGCGCCAGCTTTCTTT.

This clonotype was observed a few times. The chain has TRBV11-2 and TRBJ1-1; no definite D call. Germline-derived CDR1 and CDR2 are SGHAT and FQNNGV. This CDR3 spans 14 amino acids. Trimming took 8 bases from V and 4 from J, leaving 17 bases between them. In DNA, the CDR3 is TGTGCCAGCGTCTTGAGTTGGGAGGGCACTGAAGCTTTCTTT. Translating it yields CASVLSWEGTEAFF. Combining the CDR3 with reference TRBV11-2 and TRBJ1-1 gives the whole variable domain EAGVAQSPRYKIIEKRQSVAFWCNPISGHATLYWYQQILGQGPKLLIQFQNNGVVDDSQLPKDRFSAERLKGVDSTLKIQPAKLEDSAVYLCASVLSWEGTEAFFGQGTRLTVV.

The chain is built from TRBV2 and TRBJ2-1; 12 nucleotides agree with TRBD2. After removal of 7 bases from V and 5 bases from J, the junction contained 3 bases not matched to a gene. The CDR3 totals 14 residues. Germline-derived CDR1 and CDR2 are SNHLY and FYNNEI. CDR3 region: CASIGLAGNNEQFF. In DNA, the CDR3 is TGTGCCAGCATCGGACTAGCGGGGAACAATGAGCAGTTCTTC.

In this sample, this clonotype turned up a few times. CDR3 sequence reads: CASSSLRWGAYNEQFF. The CDR3 coding sequence is TGTGCCAGCAGCTCGCTCCGGTGGGGGGCCTACAATGAGCAGTTCTTC. The V call is TRBV11-2, the J call TRBJ2-1, with D tentatively TRBD2 (6 bases). The V gene's germline CDR1 is SGHAT and CDR2 FQNNGV. This CDR3 comprises 16 residues. V lost 4 bases, J lost 2 bases, and 15 bases lay in between.

In this sample, this clonotype turned up many times. The V call is TRBV18, the J call TRBJ2-7, with D tentatively TRBD1 (5 bases). The germline gives CDR1 KGHSH, CDR2 LQKENI. V lost 8 bases to trimming and J lost 3 bases, with 14 bases between them. This CDR3 is built from 13 residues. Written as DNA, the CDR3 is TGTGCCAGCACCTTCGACAGCATCTACGAGCAGTACTTC. This sequence encodes CASTFDSIYEQYF.

This chain's CDR3 is CASSYGQDTDTQYF. The CDR3 region has the DNA TGCGCCAGCAGCTATGGACAGGACACAGATACGCAGTATTTT. V is TRBV5-1 and J is TRBJ2-3, with 7 positions matching TRBD1. The CDR3 has 14 amino acids. After removal of 3 bases from V and 2 bases from J, the junction contained 3 bases not matched to a gene. CDR1 is SGHRS and CDR2 is YFSETQ in the germline V gene.

V gene TRBV13 combines with J gene TRBJ2-3; D is perhaps TRBD1 (6 bases). Germline loops: CDR1 PRHDT, CDR2 FYEKMQ (reference sequence). Trimming pared 2 bases from V and 3 bases from J, leaving 12 bases between. This CDR3 has 15 amino acids. This CDR3 is CASSLKGRGTDTQYF. The DNA for the CDR3 is TGTGCCAGCAGCTTAAAGGGCAGGGGAACAGATACGCAGTATTTT.

In this sample, this clonotype turned up a few times. The chain carries TRBV7-2 and TRBJ1-3; D unresolved. Per the germline V gene, CDR1 is SGHTA and CDR2 is FQGNSA. V was clipped by 6 bases and J by 1 base, with 7 bases between them. This CDR3 contains 13 residues. CDR3 in amino acids: CASSWGSGNTIYF. The CDR3 region has the DNA TGTGCCAGCAGTTGGGGTTCTGGAAACACCATATATTTT.

This clonotype was seen ten or more times. J is TRBJ2-5 and V is TRBV5-1; 8 bases are shared with TRBD2. Losses at the gene ends were 6 bases for V and 1 base for J; bases not matched to a gene: 5. Germline V lookup: CDR1 SGHRS, CDR2 YFSETQ. The CDR3 is made up of 14 amino acids. CDR3 protein: CASTQAGVQETQYF. The CDR3 nucleotides are TGCGCCAGCACCCAAGCGGGAGTCCAAGAGACCCAGTACTTC.